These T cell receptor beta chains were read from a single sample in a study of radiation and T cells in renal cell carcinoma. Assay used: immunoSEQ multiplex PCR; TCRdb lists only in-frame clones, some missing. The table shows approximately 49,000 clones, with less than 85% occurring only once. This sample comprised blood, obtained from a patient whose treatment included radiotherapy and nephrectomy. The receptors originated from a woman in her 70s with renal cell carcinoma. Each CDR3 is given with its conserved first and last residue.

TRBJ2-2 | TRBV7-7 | CASSLNRVGSTGELFF
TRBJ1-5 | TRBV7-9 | CASSEGTGWNQPQHF
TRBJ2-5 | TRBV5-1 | CASSFGSGNQETQYF
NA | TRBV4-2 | CASSQVSSGRLTYEQYF
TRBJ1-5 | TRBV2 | CASTRRQGDNQPQHF
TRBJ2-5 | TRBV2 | CASSERQGALVPQYF
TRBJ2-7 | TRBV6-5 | CASRGGGSYEQYF
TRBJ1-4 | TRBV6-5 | CASSRRRQGPEKLFF
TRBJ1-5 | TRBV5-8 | CASSGRGGNQPQHF
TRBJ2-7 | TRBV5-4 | CASSLVRGSSYEQYF
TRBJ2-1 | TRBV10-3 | CAISLGQTYNEQFF
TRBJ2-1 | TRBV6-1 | CASSTGTGYNEQFF
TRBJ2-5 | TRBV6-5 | CASSYSGYQETQYF
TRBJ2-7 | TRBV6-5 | CASTNSWAGSYEQYF
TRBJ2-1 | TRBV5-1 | CASSRGLGEQFF
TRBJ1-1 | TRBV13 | CASSLNGAQTEAFF
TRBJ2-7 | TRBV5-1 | CASSLVAGRTYEQYF
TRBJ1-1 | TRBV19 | CASSMANRVGAAFF
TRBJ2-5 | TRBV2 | CASSAQTSGLETQYF
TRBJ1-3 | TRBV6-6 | CASSGILSGNTIYF
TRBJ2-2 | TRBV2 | CASRLAGGYTGELFF
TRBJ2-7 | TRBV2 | CASRRPGTAYEQYF
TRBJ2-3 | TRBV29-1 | CSVGLGTDTQYF
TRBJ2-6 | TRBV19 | CASSASGKGGGTGANVLTF
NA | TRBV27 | CASSTSSYEQYF
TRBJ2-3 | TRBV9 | CASSVDGPSTDTQYF
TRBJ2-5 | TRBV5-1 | CASSADQETQYF
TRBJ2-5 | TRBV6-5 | CASRIAGGPLETQYF
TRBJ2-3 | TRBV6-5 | CASRAATGTQYF
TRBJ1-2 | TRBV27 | CASSFNRDNYGYTF
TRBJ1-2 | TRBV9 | CASSAGDRNNYGYTF
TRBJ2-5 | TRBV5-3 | CARSLSTSGKETQYF
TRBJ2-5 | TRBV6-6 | CASSYLGTSVLETQYF
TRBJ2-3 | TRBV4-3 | CASSQDTGRAGDTQYF
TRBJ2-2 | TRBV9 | CASSGLLPGELFF
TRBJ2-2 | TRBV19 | CASSIDPAGSHRGAVF
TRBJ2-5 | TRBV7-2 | CASSIGTAEETQYF
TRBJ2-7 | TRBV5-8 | CASSLSQTYEQYF
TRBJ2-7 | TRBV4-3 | CASSHSTGNSYEQYF
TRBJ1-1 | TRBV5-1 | CASSLYYRGPNTEAFF
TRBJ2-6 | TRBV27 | CASSFSWTNPGANVLTF
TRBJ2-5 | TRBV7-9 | CASSWGTGGLETQYF
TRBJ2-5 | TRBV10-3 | CAISARLAGGQETQYF
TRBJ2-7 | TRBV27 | CATRPGGFYEQYF
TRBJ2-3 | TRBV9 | CASTEAGGITDTQYF
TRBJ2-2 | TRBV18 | CASSQGQANTGELFF
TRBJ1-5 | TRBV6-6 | CASSDTGNQPQHF
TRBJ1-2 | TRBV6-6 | CASGKDRYYGYTF
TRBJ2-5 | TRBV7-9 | CASSFQDIGQETQYF
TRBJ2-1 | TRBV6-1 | CASSEAEGPNEQFF